This T cell receptor beta chain is drawn from a study of blood T cell repertoires in COVID-19. Study-level information: From T cells, B-cell-depleted T cells, or PBMCs came the material, which was cDNA or gDNA.

The CDR3 covers 13 residues. Germline CDR1 MNHEY, CDR2 SVGAGI. The V gene lost 5 bases and the J gene lost 7 bases, with 12 bases spanning the gap. Methods used by the authors: Using reference gene primer amplification, nucleated cell counts were estimated. Some clones are missing from TCRdb's copy, which holds only in-frame ones; the method was immunoSEQ multiplex PCR. The V and J calls and the clone size are those of that table, but D and trimming were determined from the DNA. The repertoire holds fewer than 14,000 clones, with around four fifths as singletons. The sequence was collected from a human donor in a cohort sampled during active COVID-19. The V and J genes are TRBV6-5 and TRBJ1-5; D not certain. The specimen was peripheral blood. The CDR3 loop is CASSRAPGQPQHF. The CDR3 DNA reads as TGTGCCAGCAGTAGGGCCCCGGGGCAGCCCCAGCATTTT.